The source of this T cell receptor beta chain is a study of beta chain features in type 1 diabetes. Notes on this clone: Its antigen is still unknown.

This CDR3 has 12 residues. Germline V CDR1 and CDR2: SNHLY, FYNNEI. V lost 4 bases and J lost 5, with 8 bases in between. Sequencing targeted expressed TCRB transcripts, as all isolated RNA had been reverse transcribed. Clones were read by immunoSEQ multiplex PCR, and TCRdb kept only the in-frame ones, dropping some. The table has a few hundred thousand clones, 16% seen once. General study findings and limits: TCRB CDR3s from Type 1 diabetes patients were moderately but significantly shorter in all four CD4+ subsets.

Material for sequencing was naive CD4+ T cells from blood. This TCR came from a man under 40 with type 1 diabetes. The chain couples TRBV2 to TRBJ1-2; no clear D gene. Here the CDR3 reads CASSVEVYGYTF. CDR3 bases: TGTGCCAGCAGTGTTGAAGTATATGGCTACACCTTC.